The 27 T cell receptor beta chains presented below share a single source sample, sequenced in a study of T cells in Graves' hyperthyroidism and ophthalmopathy. RNA transcripts provided the source from which TCR beta CDR3 regions were amplified. Initially, a first-round RT-PCR of the TCR CDR3 employed the HTBI primer set. In TCRdb, the multiplex PCR reads were re-called with MiXCR into one record per CDR3 protein. The data contain about 350,000 distinct CDR3 sequences, around 13% of them singletons. The specimen was blood. Receptors were obtained from a woman aged 25 to 39 with Graves' hyperthyroidism.

This clonotype has a count of ten or more. This rearrangement joins TRBV7-2 to TRBJ1-5; a possible D gene is TRBD1 (6 bases). The V gene lost 4 bases and the J gene lost 1 base, with 11 bases spanning the gap. The length of the CDR3 is 15 residues. The germline V gene encodes CDR1 SGHTA and CDR2 FQGNSA. CDR3 loop: CASSYRDTSNQPQHF. The DNA of the CDR3 is TGTGCCAGCAGCTACAGGGATACAAGCAATCAGCCCCAGCATTTT.

This clonotype has ten or more counts. The gene calls are TRBV12-3 or TRBV12-4 and TRBJ2-5, with a tentative D call TRBD2 (5 bases). V was trimmed by 2 bases and J by 7 bases, leaving 17 bases between them. This CDR3 spans 15 amino acids. The CDR3 region is CASSLLAGGMGTQYF. The CDR3 bases are TGTGCCAGCAGTTTACTTGCGGGCGGTATGGGGACCCAGTACTTC.

In regard to this clonotype: A much larger clone is a single base away; this may be a read error. This chain uses TRBV2 with TRBJ2-1; 10 bases fit TRBD2. This CDR3 is built from 15 residues. The germline V gene encodes CDR1 SNHLY and CDR2 FYNNEI. Trimming at V came to 1 base and at J to 9 bases, leaving 6 bases not matched to a gene. The chain's CDR3 is CASSEVSSGRGEQFF. The CDR3 DNA sequence: TGTGCCAGCAGTGAAGTTTCTAGCGGGAGAGGTGAGCAGTTCTTC.

This clonotype was found many times. The rearrangement uses TRBV11-2 and TRBJ1-4, with D unresolved. V lost 5 bases and J lost 8, with 21 bases in between. The germline V gene encodes CDR1 SGHAT and CDR2 FQNNGV. The CDR3 loop spans 16 amino acids. CDR3 nucleotides: TGTGCCAGCAGCCGAAACTTGGGAGAACGAGGGGAAAAACTGTTTTTT. Protein product: CASSRNLGERGEKLFF.

The sample holds a few counts of this clonotype. The V call is TRBV20-1, the J call TRBJ1-6, with D uncertain. V was cut by 5 bases and J by 8 bases, with 13 bases left in between. CDR1 and CDR2 (germline): DFQATT, SNEGSKA (reference sequence). The CDR3 runs to 13 residues. The CDR3 bases are TGCAGTGCTCCCTCCGGGGTTGATTCACCCCTCCACTTT. This encodes CSAPSGVDSPLHF.

This clonotype was seen at least ten times. V gene TRBV28 combines with J gene TRBJ1-4, with D unresolved. The germline V and J ends were trimmed by 7 bases and 8 bases, with 11 bases remaining between them. The CDR3 runs 12 residues. Per germline, CDR1 MDHEN and CDR2 SYDVKM. The CDR3 nucleotides are TGTGCCAGCAAGTCACCTGGGGAAAAACTGTTTTTT. It specifies CASKSPGEKLFF.

Worth noting for this clonotype: One end of the junction does not line up with germline, which may come from a read error. This CDR3 is CAGSFLYEQYF. The CDR3 coding sequence is TGTGCCGGCAGTTTTCTCTACGAGCAGTACTTC. The chain recombines TRBV28 with TRBJ2-7, with D unclear. Germline assignment: CDR1 MDHEN and CDR2 SYDVKM. The CDR3 is 11 amino acids.

The table lists this clonotype with a few counts. The rearrangement links TRBV20-1 to TRBJ1-1; D may be TRBD1 (5 bases). The CDR3 consists of 11 residues. The germline V gene encodes CDR1 DFQATT and CDR2 SNEGSKA (reference sequence). V lost 3 bases and J 8 bases, leaving 10 bases between the germline ends. The CDR3 region is CSASRAGEAFF. DNA of the CDR3: TGCAGTGCTAGCAGGGCCGGGGAAGCTTTCTTT.

The chain combines TRBV6-1 with TRBJ1-1; D might be TRBD1 (6 bases). Germline CDR1 MNHNS, CDR2 SASEGT. CDR3 length equals 13 residues. Trimming removed 6 bases from V and 2 bases from J, with 10 bases in between. Written as DNA, the CDR3 is TGTGCCAGCAGGGGACAAATCAACACTGAAGCTTTCTTT. Protein product: CASRGQINTEAFF.

The table lists this clonotype with a few counts. The genes are TRBV20-1 and TRBJ2-1; TRBD2 agrees at 12 bases. The CDR3 is 16 residues long. Germline trimming cut 6 bases from V and 5 bases from J; bases unmatched to any gene: 11. Per germline, CDR1 DFQATT and CDR2 SNEGSKA (reference sequence). The CDR3 region is CSARRGLAGTDNEQFF. The CDR3 DNA reads TGCAGTGCCCGTCGCGGACTAGCGGGAACCGACAATGAGCAGTTCTTC.

In this sample, this clonotype turned up many times. This sequence joins TRBV20-1 and TRBJ2-7; 9 bases align to TRBD1. With V trimmed by 1 base and J by 3 bases, 7 bases remained unmatched. The V gene's germline CDR1 is DFQATT and CDR2 SNEGSKA (reference sequence). This CDR3 contains 15 residues. The CDR3: CSARALTGGSYEQYF. CDR3 in DNA: TGCAGTGCTAGAGCCTTGACAGGGGGGAGCTACGAGCAGTACTTC.

This clonotype was picked up many times. The rearrangement links TRBV6-2 or TRBV6-3 to TRBJ1-1, with D uncertain. CDR1 is MNHEY, CDR2 SVGEGT, per germline. CDR3 length: 16 amino acids. V dropped 0 bases and J dropped 7 bases, with 18 bases sitting between them. CDR3 amino acids: CASSYSNLKWKDEAFF. DNA of the CDR3: TGTGCCAGCAGTTACTCGAATCTCAAATGGAAAGATGAAGCTTTCTTT.

This chain connects TRBV6-1 to TRBJ2-3; no clear D gene. CDR3 length: 13 residues. Germline assignment: CDR1 MNHNS and CDR2 SASEGT. Trimming pared 8 bases from V and 2 bases from J, leaving 11 bases between. DNA of the CDR3: TGTGCCAGCGCTGAAACGGCCACAGATACGCAGTATTTT. It encodes CASAETATDTQYF.

This clonotype has at least ten counts. An end of the junction differs from the germline gene, which may be a read error. The chain uses TRBV11-2 and TRBJ2-7, with 7 bases that match TRBD1. Germline lookup yields CDR1 SGHAT and CDR2 FQNNGV. This CDR3 has 15 amino acids. CDR3 loop: CASTLGGRQSYEQYF. CDR3 sequence (DNA): TGTGCCAGCACCTTAGGGGGCCGACAGAGCTACGAGCAGTACTTC.

This clonotype has only a few counts. The rearrangement joins TRBV3-1 to TRBJ2-5; D gene ambiguous. Germline CDR1 LGHDT, CDR2 YNNKEL (reference sequence). The V gene lost 6 bases and the J gene lost 5 bases, with 13 bases spanning the gap. The CDR3 runs 13 residues. Here the CDR3 DNA reads TGTGCCAGCAGGCAAATTGGGGTGGAGACCCAGTACTTC. Protein sequence: CASRQIGVETQYF.

This clonotype was seen at least ten times. The chain combines TRBV28 with TRBJ2-5; 7 positions match TRBD2. CDR1 is MDHEN, CDR2 SYDVKM, per germline. The CDR3 runs to 16 residues. Trimming at V came to 4 bases and at J to 4 bases, leaving 12 bases not matched to a gene. In DNA, the CDR3 is TGTGCCAGCAGTTCCCCCGGCGCGGGAGTAAGAGAGACCCAGTACTTC. Amino acid sequence: CASSSPGAGVRETQYF.

The rearrangement uses TRBV7-2 and TRBJ2-7; TRBD2 matches at 7 bases. This CDR3 is built from 14 residues. In germline, CDR1 is SGHTA, CDR2 FQGNSA. Trimming at V came to 1 base and at J to 3 bases, leaving 3 bases not matched to a gene. The CDR3 here is CASSLGVAGYEQYF. In DNA, the CDR3 is TGTGCCAGCAGCTTAGGGGTAGCGGGCTACGAGCAGTACTTC.

This clonotype was seen at least ten times. The J gene is TRBJ2-7, the V gene TRBV12-3 or TRBV12-4; tentatively, D is TRBD1 (7 bases). Trimming removed 6 bases at V and 3 bases at J, with 15 bases between. The CDR3 covers 14 residues. CDR3 loop: CASSHGGQLYEQYF. The CDR3 DNA reads as TGTGCCAGCAGCCACGGGGGACAGCTCTACGAGCAGTACTTC.

This clonotype has a count of ten or more. This chain joins TRBV29-1 and TRBJ2-3; no firm D call. The CDR3 has 14 residues. Germline assignment: CDR1 SQVTM and CDR2 ANQGSEA. The V gene lost 3 bases and the J gene lost 3 bases, with 13 bases spanning the gap. The CDR3: CSVEFQRGTDTQYF. The CDR3 DNA sequence: TGCAGCGTTGAGTTCCAGCGTGGAACAGATACGCAGTATTTT.

This clonotype has a handful of counts. The genes are TRBV5-1 and TRBJ2-7, with unresolved D. Trimming left V 7 bases short and J 0 bases short, with 14 bases between. This CDR3 has 14 amino acids. Germline V gene data show CDR1 as SGHRS and CDR2 as YFSETQ. The CDR3 nucleotides are TGCGCCAGCGCTATAGAATTGGTCTCCTACGAGCAGTACTTC. Translating gives CASAIELVSYEQYF.

V gene TRBV29-1 combines with J gene TRBJ1-1; D gene uncertain. Germline values: CDR1 SQVTM, CDR2 ANQGSEA. The CDR3 is 11 residues long. V was shortened by 2 bases and J by 3 bases, with 4 bases between the two germline ends. CDR3 region: CSVEQDTEAFF. For the CDR3, the DNA is TGCAGCGTTGAACAGGACACTGAAGCTTTCTTT.

This clonotype was seen just once. A much larger clone differs from this one at a single base, so this may be a read error. The J gene is TRBJ2-1, the V gene TRBV20-1, with 16 bases fitting TRBD2. This CDR3 has 16 amino acids. Trimming removed 6 bases from V and 4 bases from J; junction bases left unmatched: 6. CDR1 and CDR2 from the germline V gene are DFQATT and SNEGSKA (reference sequence). CDR3 amino acids: CSAPGTSGRGYNEQFF. CDR3 sequence (DNA): TGCAGTGCCCCCGGGACTAGCGGGAGGGGGTACAATGAGCAGTTCTTC.

The table lists this clonotype with many counts. The rearrangement joins TRBV28 to TRBJ2-3; TRBD1 aligns across 9 bases. Trimming cost V 3 bases and J 0 bases; bases outside gene matches: 13. This CDR3 comprises 19 residues. Germline V gives CDR1 MDHEN, CDR2 SYDVKM. DNA for the CDR3: TGTGCCAGCAGTTTGGACAGGGGCCAGGTTCAGACTAGCACAGATACGCAGTATTTT. Its translation is CASSLDRGQVQTSTDTQYF.

This clonotype was observed at least ten times. The J gene is TRBJ2-2, the V gene TRBV12-3 or TRBV12-4; tentative D call: TRBD1 (5 bases). This CDR3 region has 16 residues. Trimming cost V 1 base and J 1 base, with 10 bases left between them. The CDR3 region has the DNA TGTGCCAGCAGTTTAGGAGGACACGGGAACACCGGGGAGCTGTTTTTT. Translation gives CASSLGGHGNTGELFF.

This sequence joins TRBV7-9 and TRBJ2-1; TRBD1 is a possible D gene (6 bases). V was shortened by 6 bases and J by 2 bases, with 17 bases between the two germline ends. Germline lookup yields CDR1 SEHNR and CDR2 FQNEAQ (reference sequence). CDR3 length: 16 residues. The CDR3 loop reads CASSLGTNPTYNEQFF. In DNA form, the CDR3 reads TGTGCCAGCAGTTTGGGGACAAACCCCACCTACAATGAGCAGTTCTTC.

This clonotype was detected ten times or more. The rearrangement joins TRBV6-1 to TRBJ1-2, with TRBD1 as a possible D gene (5 bases). Germline-derived CDR1 and CDR2 are MNHNS and SASEGT. The CDR3 spans 13 residues. Trimming cost V 7 bases and J 6 bases, with 15 bases left between them. CDR3 region: CASKSPGYHGYTF. In DNA, the CDR3 is TGTGCCAGCAAGTCTCCAGGGTATCATGGCTACACCTTC.

Ten or more counts support this clonotype. This rearrangement joins TRBV7-9 to TRBJ1-1; a possible D gene is TRBD1 (5 bases). Deletions cut 3 bases from V and 3 bases from J, with 8 bases between. CDR1 and CDR2 (germline): SEHNR, FQNEAQ (reference sequence). CDR3 length: 13 residues. The CDR3 spells CASSLGPYTEAFF. For the CDR3, the DNA is TGTGCCAGCAGCTTGGGGCCCTACACTGAAGCTTTCTTT.